The clone carrying this TCR beta chain appeared once. The antigen remains undetermined. The CDR3 loop spans 14 amino acids. Per the germline V gene, CDR1 is MNHNY and CDR2 is SVGAGI (reference sequence). J gave up 7 bases and V 6 bases, and 6 bases lay outside the gene matches. Researchers reported that TCR beta cDNA libraries carried unique molecular identifiers. TCRdb processed the PCR reads anew with MiXCR; each CDR3 protein has one entry. The profile shows some 800,000 distinct CDR3 sequences, roughly 50% of them singletons. This sample stems from a study of post-analysis software for immune sequencing data. Across the study: Relapsing-remitting, secondary progressive and progressive-relapsing forms made up the multiple sclerosis disease courses. The study's findings and limits: Five or six TRBV segments were significantly more frequent in patients than in controls. TRBV5-6, TRBV5-1 and TRBV20-1 were among these segments. Those with multiple sclerosis, the patient group, showed significantly lower normalized Chao1 diversity than controls.

The clonotype comes from a girl between 5 and 17 years old with multiple sclerosis. The material sequenced was blood. V gene TRBV6-6 combines with J gene TRBJ2-1; 10 nucleotides align to TRBD1. The CDR3 loop is CASRPPGQGNEQFF. The CDR3 nucleotides are TGTGCCAGCAGGCCCCCGGGACAGGGGAATGAGCAGTTCTTC.